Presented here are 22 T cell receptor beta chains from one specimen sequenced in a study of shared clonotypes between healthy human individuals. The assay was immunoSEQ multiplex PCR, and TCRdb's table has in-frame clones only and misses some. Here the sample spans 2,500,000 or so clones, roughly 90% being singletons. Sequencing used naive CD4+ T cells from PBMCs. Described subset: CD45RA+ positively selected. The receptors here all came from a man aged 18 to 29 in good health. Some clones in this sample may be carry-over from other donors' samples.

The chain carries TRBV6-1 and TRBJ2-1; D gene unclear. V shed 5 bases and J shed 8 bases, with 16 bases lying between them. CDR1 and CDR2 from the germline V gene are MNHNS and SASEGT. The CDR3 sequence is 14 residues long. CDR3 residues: CASSSTKSSDEQFF. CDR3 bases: TGTGCCAGCAGTTCAACTAAAAGTTCGGATGAGCAGTTCTTC.

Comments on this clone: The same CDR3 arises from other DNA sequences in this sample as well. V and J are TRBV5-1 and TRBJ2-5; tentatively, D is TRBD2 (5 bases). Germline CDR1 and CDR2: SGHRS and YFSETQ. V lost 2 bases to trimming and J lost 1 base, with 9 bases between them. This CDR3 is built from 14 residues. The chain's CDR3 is CASSLEGLQETQYF. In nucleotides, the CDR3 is TGCGCCAGCAGCTTAGAGGGTCTCCAAGAGACCCAGTACTTC. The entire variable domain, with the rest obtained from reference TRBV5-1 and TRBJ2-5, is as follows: KAGVTQTPRYLIKTRGQQVTLSCSPISGHRSVSWYQQTPGQGLQFLFEYFSETQRNKGNFPGRFSGRQFSNSRSEMNVSTLELGDSALYLCASSLEGLQETQYFGPGTRLLVL.

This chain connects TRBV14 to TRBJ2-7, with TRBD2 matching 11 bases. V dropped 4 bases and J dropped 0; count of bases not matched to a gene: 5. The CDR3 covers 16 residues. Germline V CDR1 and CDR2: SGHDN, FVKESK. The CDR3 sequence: CASSRTSGRSSYEQYF. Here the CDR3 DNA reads TGTGCCAGCAGCCGCACTAGCGGGAGAAGCTCCTACGAGCAGTACTTC.

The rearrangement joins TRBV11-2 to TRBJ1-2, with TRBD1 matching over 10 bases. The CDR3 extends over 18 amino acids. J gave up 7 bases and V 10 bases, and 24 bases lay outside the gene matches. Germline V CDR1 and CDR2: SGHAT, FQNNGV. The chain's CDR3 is CATPSGPRQGAGSTGYTF. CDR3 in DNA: TGTGCCACCCCTTCGGGGCCGAGACAGGGGGCAGGATCTACTGGCTACACCTTC.

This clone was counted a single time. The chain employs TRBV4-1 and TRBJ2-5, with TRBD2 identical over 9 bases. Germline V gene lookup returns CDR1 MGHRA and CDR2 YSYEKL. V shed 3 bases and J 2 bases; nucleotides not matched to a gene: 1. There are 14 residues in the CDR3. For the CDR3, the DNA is TGCGCCAGCAGCCAGGCGGGGGGGCAAGAGACCCAGTACTTC. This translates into CASSQAGGQETQYF.

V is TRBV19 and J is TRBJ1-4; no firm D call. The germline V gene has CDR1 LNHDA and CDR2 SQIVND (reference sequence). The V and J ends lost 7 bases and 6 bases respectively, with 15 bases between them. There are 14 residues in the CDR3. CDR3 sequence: CASNPPGGDEKLFF. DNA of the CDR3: TGTGCCAGTAACCCCCCAGGCGGGGATGAAAAACTGTTTTTT.

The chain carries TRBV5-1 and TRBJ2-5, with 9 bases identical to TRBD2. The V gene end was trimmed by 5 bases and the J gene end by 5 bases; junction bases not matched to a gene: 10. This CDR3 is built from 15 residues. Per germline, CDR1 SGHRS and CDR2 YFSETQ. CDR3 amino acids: CASRSGTSFIETQYF. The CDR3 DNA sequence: TGCGCCAGCAGATCCGGGACTAGCTTCATTGAGACCCAGTACTTC.

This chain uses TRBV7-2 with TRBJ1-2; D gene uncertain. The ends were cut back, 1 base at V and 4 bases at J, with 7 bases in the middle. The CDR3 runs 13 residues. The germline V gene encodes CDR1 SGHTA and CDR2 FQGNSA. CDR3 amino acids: CASSLDTAYGYTF. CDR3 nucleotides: TGTGCCAGCAGCTTAGACACAGCCTATGGCTACACCTTC.

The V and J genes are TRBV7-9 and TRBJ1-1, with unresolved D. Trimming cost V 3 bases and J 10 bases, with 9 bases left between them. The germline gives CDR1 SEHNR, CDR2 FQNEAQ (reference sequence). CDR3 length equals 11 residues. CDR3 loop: CASSFNMLAFF. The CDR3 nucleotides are TGTGCCAGCAGCTTTAATATGTTAGCTTTCTTT.

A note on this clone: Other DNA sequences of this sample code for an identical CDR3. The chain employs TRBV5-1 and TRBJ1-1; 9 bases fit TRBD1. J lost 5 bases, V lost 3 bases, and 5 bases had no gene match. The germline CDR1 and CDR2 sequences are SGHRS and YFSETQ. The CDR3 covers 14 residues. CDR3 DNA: TGCGCCAGCAGCTCACAGGGGGCGTCGACTGAAGCTTTCTTT. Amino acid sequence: CASSSQGASTEAFF. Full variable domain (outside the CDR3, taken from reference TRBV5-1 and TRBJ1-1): KAGVTQTPRYLIKTRGQQVTLSCSPISGHRSVSWYQQTPGQGLQFLFEYFSETQRNKGNFPGRFSGRQFSNSRSEMNVSTLELGDSALYLCASSSQGASTEAFFGQGTRLTVV.

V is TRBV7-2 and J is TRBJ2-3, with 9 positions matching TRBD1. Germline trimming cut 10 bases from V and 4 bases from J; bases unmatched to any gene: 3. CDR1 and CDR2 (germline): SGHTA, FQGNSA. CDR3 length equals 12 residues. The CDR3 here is CATRDRADTQYF. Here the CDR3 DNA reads TGTGCCACCCGGGACAGGGCAGATACGCAGTATTTT.

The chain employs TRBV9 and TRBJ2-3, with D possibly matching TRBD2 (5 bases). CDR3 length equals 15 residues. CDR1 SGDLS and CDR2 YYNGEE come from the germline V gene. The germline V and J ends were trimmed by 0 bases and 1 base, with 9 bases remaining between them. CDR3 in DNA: TGTGCCAGCAGCGTAGTTTTGGGAGGCACAGATACGCAGTATTTT. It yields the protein CASSVVLGGTDTQYF. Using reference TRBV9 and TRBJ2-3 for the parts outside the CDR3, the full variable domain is DSGVTQTPKHLITATGQRVTLRCSPRSGDLSVYWYQQSLDQGLQFLIQYYNGEERAKGNILERFSAQQFPDLHSELNLSSLELGDSALYFCASSVVLGGTDTQYFGPGTRLTVL.

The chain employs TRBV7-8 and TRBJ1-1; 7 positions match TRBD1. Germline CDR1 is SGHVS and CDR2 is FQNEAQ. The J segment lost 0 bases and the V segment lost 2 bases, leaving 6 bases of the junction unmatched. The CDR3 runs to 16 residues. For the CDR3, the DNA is TGTGCCAGCAGCTTAAGTACAGGGGAGATGAACACTGAAGCTTTCTTT. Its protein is CASSLSTGEMNTEAFF. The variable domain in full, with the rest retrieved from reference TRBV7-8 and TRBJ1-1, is GAGVSQSPRYKVAKRGQDVALRCDPISGHVSLFWYQQALGQGPEFLTYFQNEAQLDKSGLPSDRFFAERPEGSVSTLKIQRTQQEDSAVYLCASSLSTGEMNTEAFFGQGTRLTVV.

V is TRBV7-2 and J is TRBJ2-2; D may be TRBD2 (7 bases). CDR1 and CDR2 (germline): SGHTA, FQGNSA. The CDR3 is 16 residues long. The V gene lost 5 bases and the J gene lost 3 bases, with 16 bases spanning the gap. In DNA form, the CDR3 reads TGTGCCAGCAGCCGAGAGGGGGGGCAGTACACCGGGGAGCTGTTTTTT. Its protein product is CASSREGGQYTGELFF.

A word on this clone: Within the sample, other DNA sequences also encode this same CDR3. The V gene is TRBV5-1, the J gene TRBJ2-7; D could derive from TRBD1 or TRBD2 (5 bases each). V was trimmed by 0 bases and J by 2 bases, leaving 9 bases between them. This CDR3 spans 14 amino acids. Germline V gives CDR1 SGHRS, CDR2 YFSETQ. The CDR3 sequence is CASSLAGDPYEQYF. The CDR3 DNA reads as TGCGCCAGCAGCTTGGCCGGGGACCCCTACGAGCAGTACTTC.

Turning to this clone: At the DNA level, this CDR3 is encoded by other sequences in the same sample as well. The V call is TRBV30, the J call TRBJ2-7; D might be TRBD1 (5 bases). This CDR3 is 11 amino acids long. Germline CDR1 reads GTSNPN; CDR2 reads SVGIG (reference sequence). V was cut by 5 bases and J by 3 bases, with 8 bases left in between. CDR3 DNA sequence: TGTGCCTGGGCCCAGGGCTACGAGCAGTACTTC. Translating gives CAWAQGYEQYF.

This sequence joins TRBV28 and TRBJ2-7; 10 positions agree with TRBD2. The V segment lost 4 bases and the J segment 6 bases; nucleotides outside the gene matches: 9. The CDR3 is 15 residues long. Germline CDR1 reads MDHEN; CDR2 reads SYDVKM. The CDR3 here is CASSSAGTSDTEQYF. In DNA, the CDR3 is TGTGCCAGCAGTTCAGCCGGGACTAGCGATACCGAGCAGTACTTC.

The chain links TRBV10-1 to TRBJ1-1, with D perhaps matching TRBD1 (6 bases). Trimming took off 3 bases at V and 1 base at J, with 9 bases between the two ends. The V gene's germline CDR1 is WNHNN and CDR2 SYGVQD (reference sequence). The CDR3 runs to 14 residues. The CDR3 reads CASSEAQGNTEAFF. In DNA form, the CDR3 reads TGCGCCAGCAGTGAAGCACAGGGGAACACTGAAGCTTTCTTT.

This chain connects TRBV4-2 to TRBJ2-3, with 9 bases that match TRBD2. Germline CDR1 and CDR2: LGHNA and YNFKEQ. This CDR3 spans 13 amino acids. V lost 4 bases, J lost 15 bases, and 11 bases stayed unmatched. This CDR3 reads CASSRETGTSFYF. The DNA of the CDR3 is TGTGCCAGCAGCCGAGAAACCGGGACTAGCTTCTATTTT.

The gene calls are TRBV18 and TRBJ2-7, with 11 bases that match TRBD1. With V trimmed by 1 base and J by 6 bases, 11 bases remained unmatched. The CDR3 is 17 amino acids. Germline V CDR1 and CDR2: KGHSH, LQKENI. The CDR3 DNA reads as TGTGCCAGCTCACCACTTCCGGGACAGGGGGTTGTTCGCGAGCAGTACTTC. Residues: CASSPLPGQGVVREQYF.

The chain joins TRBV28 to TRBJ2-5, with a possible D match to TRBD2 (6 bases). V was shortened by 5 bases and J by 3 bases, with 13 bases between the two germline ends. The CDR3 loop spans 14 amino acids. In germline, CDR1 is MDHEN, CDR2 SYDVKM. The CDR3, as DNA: TGTGCCAGCAGTCCAGCGGGCGAAGAAGAGACCCAGTACTTC. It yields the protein CASSPAGEEETQYF.

The CDR3 here is CASGAGQETQYF. CDR3 bases: TGTGCCAGCGGTGCGGGCCAAGAGACCCAGTACTTC. The genes are TRBV21-1 and TRBJ2-5; the D segment call TRBD2 is taken from the table without a DNA check. TRBV21-1 is assigned pseudogene status. CDR3 length: 12 residues.